This TCR beta chain is drawn from a study of T cells in Graves' hyperthyroidism and ophthalmopathy. Trimming shortened V by 6 bases and J by 3 bases, and 12 bases separated the two germline ends. CDR1 and CDR2 (germline): SQVTM, ANQGSEA. The CDR3 is made up of 12 amino acids. RNA transcripts served as the template for amplifying TCR beta CDR3 regions. TCR CDR3 regions were first amplified by RT-PCR with HTBI primers. TCRdb fed the multiplex PCR reads into MiXCR, producing one record per CDR3 protein. This sample has a few hundred thousand distinct CDR3 sequences, with 46% found just once. This clonotype showed up just a few times. The authors deemed Graves' hyperthyroidism stable absent ophthalmopathy progression within 18 months. Recently diagnosed hyperthyroidism of less than 2 months' duration affected patients aged 18 to 65.

The sample comprised peripheral blood or thyroid tissue (not recorded which). The receptor was isolated from a woman aged 18-29 years with Graves' hyperthyroidism. J is TRBJ2-7 and V is TRBV29-1; D is ambiguous. CDR3 sequence: CSVDVKGYEQYF. The CDR3 nucleotides are TGCAGCGTAGACGTTAAGGGCTACGAGCAGTACTTC.